The present entry profiles one T cell receptor (beta chain) with its context. CDR3 length: 18 residues. In the original analysis: Reference gene primer amplification gave nucleated cell count estimates. Sequencing used immunoSEQ multiplex PCR; TCRdb keeps in-frame clones, though not all of them. Clone size and V and J calls were adopted from that table, with D and trimming inferred from the DNA. The sample lists approximately 220,000 clones; 80% to 90% were seen once. These data come from a study of blood T cell repertoires in COVID-19. Looking at the study overall: The United States, Italy and Spain were the sources of the acute and convalescent COVID-19 samples. T cells, B-cell-depleted T cells, or PBMCs provided the cDNA or gDNA that served as material.

What was sequenced was peripheral blood. This chain links TRBV21-1 with TRBJ2-5; the DNA was not compared with TRBD1, the D call given in the table. TRBV21-1 is an annotated pseudogene. This TCR came from a man aged 50-60 years with acute or convalescent COVID-19. CDR3 nucleotide sequence: TGTGCCAGCAGCTGGACAGGGCACCCTACCTGTCTCCAAGAGACCCAGTACTTC. As protein: CASSWTGHPTCLQETQYF.